These T cell receptor beta chains were read from a single sample in a study of blood T cells in healthy people across ages. TCRdb itself ran the 5' RACE reads through MiXCR, one entry per CDR3 protein. The data show about 580,000 distinct CDR3 sequences, around 48% seen once. Specimen: blood. Receptors were obtained from a man older than 75 in good health. The conserved cysteine and the conserved F or W are not part of the CDR3 here. Fields, in order: J gene, V gene, CDR3 protein.

j_gene: TRBJ1-2
v_gene: TRBV20-1
CDR3aa: SARGEGDYGYT

j_gene: TRBJ1-2
v_gene: TRBV3-1
CDR3aa: ASSSRDRSNYGYT

j_gene: TRBJ2-5
v_gene: TRBV7-2
CDR3aa: ASSLKLGTRQETQY

j_gene: TRBJ1-1
v_gene: TRBV4-1
CDR3aa: ASSPGTGWENTEAF

j_gene: TRBJ2-1
v_gene: TRBV6-2/TRBV6-3
CDR3aa: ASSAPDREQF

j_gene: TRBJ2-5
v_gene: TRBV9
CDR3aa: ASSGGLPEETQY

j_gene: TRBJ2-5
v_gene: TRBV20-1
CDR3aa: SARGGVFEGEETQY

j_gene: TRBJ1-1
v_gene: TRBV20-1
CDR3aa: RTGFGTEAF

j_gene: TRBJ2-1
v_gene: TRBV6-6
CDR3aa: ASRPPSNYEQF

j_gene: TRBJ2-1
v_gene: TRBV5-5
CDR3aa: ASSLTGSVYNEQF

j_gene: TRBJ2-1
v_gene: TRBV3-1
CDR3aa: ASSQGSTSGIDNEQF

j_gene: TRBJ2-7
v_gene: TRBV20-1
CDR3aa: SAGGLAGVYEQY

j_gene: TRBJ2-5
v_gene: TRBV18
CDR3aa: ASSPPTVRETQY

j_gene: TRBJ2-7
v_gene: TRBV7-2
CDR3aa: ASSLGPGEGEQY

j_gene: TRBJ2-3
v_gene: TRBV12-3/TRBV12-4
CDR3aa: ASSLGGLMRDTQY

j_gene: TRBJ2-7
v_gene: TRBV20-1
CDR3aa: SAKGQGRAEQY

j_gene: TRBJ1-1
v_gene: TRBV6-4
CDR3aa: ASSGAFRPEAF

j_gene: TRBJ1-4
v_gene: TRBV20-1
CDR3aa: SARPGQGSTNEKLF

j_gene: TRBJ2-1
v_gene: TRBV13
CDR3aa: ASSFEGRAGDEQF

j_gene: TRBJ1-5
v_gene: TRBV4-3
CDR3aa: ASSQGQTSNQPQH

j_gene: TRBJ2-6
v_gene: TRBV7-2
CDR3aa: ASSLNRAVSSGANVLT

j_gene: TRBJ2-3
v_gene: TRBV20-1
CDR3aa: SAVAGGPPNTQY

j_gene: TRBJ2-3
v_gene: TRBV4-3
CDR3aa: ASSQDRASGSTDTQY

j_gene: TRBJ1-5
v_gene: TRBV20-1
CDR3aa: SAMVGGQPQH

j_gene: TRBJ2-1
v_gene: TRBV13
CDR3aa: ASRTGALNNEQF

j_gene: TRBJ1-5
v_gene: TRBV25-1
CDR3aa: ASSEGGQGNQPQH

j_gene: TRBJ2-1
v_gene: TRBV12-3/TRBV12-4
CDR3aa: ASSSGQATNEQF

j_gene: TRBJ2-3
v_gene: TRBV4-1
CDR3aa: ASSQQGASTDTQY

j_gene: TRBJ1-5
v_gene: TRBV7-9
CDR3aa: ASSRWGPGGTQPQH

j_gene: TRBJ2-3
v_gene: TRBV11-2
CDR3aa: ASSLVPGQFTDTQY

j_gene: TRBJ2-2
v_gene: TRBV27
CDR3aa: ASSLLSTGELF

j_gene: TRBJ2-4
v_gene: TRBV7-2
CDR3aa: ASSRAGTDIQY

j_gene: TRBJ2-5
v_gene: TRBV10-1
CDR3aa: ASSGSGQETQY

j_gene: TRBJ2-7
v_gene: TRBV7-9
CDR3aa: ASSPNTYEQY

j_gene: TRBJ2-3
v_gene: TRBV30
CDR3aa: ARKAGDTQY

j_gene: TRBJ1-2
v_gene: TRBV4-3
CDR3aa: ASSQDEGFALGYT

j_gene: TRBJ2-7
v_gene: TRBV30
CDR3aa: AWSRNYEQY